Sequencing of this T cell receptor beta chain was carried out in a study of T cell repertoires in cytomegalovirus infection. About the study: Indications of both CMV infection and matching HLA type were provided by public TCR beta signatures. Findings of the study overall: Cumulative frequency (of public TCR beta family members) identified carriers of CMV plus the relevant HLA.

This clonotype was seen a few times. Its antigen is currently unknown. From the reads, TCRdb called clonotypes with MiXCR, one entry per CDR3 protein. The profile shows about 500,000 distinct CDR3 sequences, more than 30% of them singletons. The V and J ends lost 10 bases and 0 bases respectively, with 14 bases between them. CDR1 is SGHTA, CDR2 FQGNSA, per germline. This CDR3 is built from 14 residues. Sequencing used cultured PBMCs, obtained from culture after CMV antigen stimulation. The clonotype was recovered from a human donor in good health (CMV status not recorded). Some clones in this sample may be carry-over from other donors' samples. The rearrangement uses TRBV7-2 and TRBJ2-3, with D maybe TRBD2 (6 bases). CDR3 sequence reads: CATRWRGSTDTQYF. In DNA, the CDR3 is TGTGCCACCCGGTGGAGGGGAAGCACAGATACGCAGTATTTT. The full variable domain, completed using reference TRBV7-2 and TRBJ2-3, is GAGVSQSPSNKVTEKGKDVELRCDPISGHTALYWYRQSLGQGLEFLIYFQGNSAPDKSGLPSDRFSAERTGGSVSTLTIQRTQQEDSAVYLCATRWRGSTDTQYFGPGTRLTVL.